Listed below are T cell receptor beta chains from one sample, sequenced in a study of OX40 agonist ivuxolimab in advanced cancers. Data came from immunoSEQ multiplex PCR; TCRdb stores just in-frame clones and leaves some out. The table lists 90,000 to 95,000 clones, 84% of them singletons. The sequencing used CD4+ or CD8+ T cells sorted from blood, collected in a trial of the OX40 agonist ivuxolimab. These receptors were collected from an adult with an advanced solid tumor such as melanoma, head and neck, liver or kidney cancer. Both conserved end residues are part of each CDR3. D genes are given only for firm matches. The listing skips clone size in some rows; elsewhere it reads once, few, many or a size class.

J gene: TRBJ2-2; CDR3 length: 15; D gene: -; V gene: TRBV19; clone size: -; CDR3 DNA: TGTGCCAGTAGTATAGCAGGGGAAGGAACCGGGGAGCTGTTTTTT; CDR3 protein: CASSIAGEGTGELFF
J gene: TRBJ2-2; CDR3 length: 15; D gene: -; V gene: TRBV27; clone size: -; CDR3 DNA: TGTGCCAGCCGTCGGGTCCTGGGGAACACCGGGGAGCTGTTTTTT; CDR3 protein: CASRRVLGNTGELFF
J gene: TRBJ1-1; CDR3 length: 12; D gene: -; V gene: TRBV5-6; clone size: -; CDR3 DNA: TGTGCCAGCAGCTTGGGACGACGGGAAGCTTTCTTT; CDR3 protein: CASSLGRREAFF
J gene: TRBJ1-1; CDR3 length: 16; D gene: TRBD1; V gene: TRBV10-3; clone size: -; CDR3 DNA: TGTGCCATCAGCGAAGGGGCCAACAGGGGGAACACTGAAGCTTTCTTT; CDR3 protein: CAISEGANRGNTEAFF
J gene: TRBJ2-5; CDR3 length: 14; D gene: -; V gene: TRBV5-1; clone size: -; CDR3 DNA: TGCGCCAGCAGCTTGGGACAGGAACAAGAGACCCAGTACTTC; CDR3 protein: CASSLGQEQETQYF
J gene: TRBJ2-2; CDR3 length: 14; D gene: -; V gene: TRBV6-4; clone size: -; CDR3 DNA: TGTGCCAGCAGAAAGGGGGGCGGCACCGGGGAGCTGTTTTTT; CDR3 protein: CASRKGGGTGELFF
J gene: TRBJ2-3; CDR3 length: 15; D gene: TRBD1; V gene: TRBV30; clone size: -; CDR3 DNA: TGTGCCTGGAGTGTGGGACAGCAGAGCACAGATACGCAGTATTTT; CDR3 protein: CAWSVGQQSTDTQYF
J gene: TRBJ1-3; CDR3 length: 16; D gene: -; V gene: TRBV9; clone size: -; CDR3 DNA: TGTGCCAGCAGCGTAGATGGCCGGAGCTCTGGAAACACCATATATTTT; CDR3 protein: CASSVDGRSSGNTIYF
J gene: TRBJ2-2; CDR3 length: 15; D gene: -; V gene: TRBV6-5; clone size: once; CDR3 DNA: TGTGCCAGCAGACCACCATGGACGAACACCGGGGAGCTGTTTTTT; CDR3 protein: CASRPPWTNTGELFF
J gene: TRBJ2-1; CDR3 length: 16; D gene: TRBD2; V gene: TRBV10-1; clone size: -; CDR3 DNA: TGCGCCAGCAGTGAACGGTACGGGGGGGCCATGAATGAGCAGTTCTTC; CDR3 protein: CASSERYGGAMNEQFF
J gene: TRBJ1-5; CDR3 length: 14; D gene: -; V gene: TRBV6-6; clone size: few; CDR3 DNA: TGTGCCAGCACTGGGGGTCTGGGCAATCAGCCCCAGCATTTT; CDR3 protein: CASTGGLGNQPQHF
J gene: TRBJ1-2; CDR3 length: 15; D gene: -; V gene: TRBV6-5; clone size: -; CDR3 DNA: TGTGCCAGCAGTTATAGGGACGGAGGAAACTATGGCTACACCTTC; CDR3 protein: CASSYRDGGNYGYTF
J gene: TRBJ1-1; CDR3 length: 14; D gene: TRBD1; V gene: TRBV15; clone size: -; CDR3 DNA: TGTGCCACCAGCAGAGCCCAGGACAGGGGTCGGGCTTTCTTT; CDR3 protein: CATSRAQDRGRAFF
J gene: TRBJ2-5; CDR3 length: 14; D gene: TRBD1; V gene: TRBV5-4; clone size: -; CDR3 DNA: TGTGCCAGCACCTCCCAGGGGGCCCAAGAGACCCAGTACTTC; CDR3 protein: CASTSQGAQETQYF
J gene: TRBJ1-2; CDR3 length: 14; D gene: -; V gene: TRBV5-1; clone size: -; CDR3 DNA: TGCGCCAGCAGCTTGGTTTCGTCAGGTTATGGCTACACCTTC; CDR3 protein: CASSLVSSGYGYTF
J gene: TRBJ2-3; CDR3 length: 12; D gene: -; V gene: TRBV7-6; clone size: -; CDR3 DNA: TGTGCCAGCAGCCCCCGCACAGATACGCAGTATTTT; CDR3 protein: CASSPRTDTQYF
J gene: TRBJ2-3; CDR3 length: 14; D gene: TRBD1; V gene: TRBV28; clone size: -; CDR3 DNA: TGTGCCAGCAGTTCGGGACAGGGCACAGATACGCAGTATTTT; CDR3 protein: CASSSGQGTDTQYF
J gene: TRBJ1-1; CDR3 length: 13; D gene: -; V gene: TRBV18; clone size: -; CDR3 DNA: TGTGCCAGCTCACCACGGGGGCTGGACGAAGCTTTCTTT; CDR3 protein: CASSPRGLDEAFF
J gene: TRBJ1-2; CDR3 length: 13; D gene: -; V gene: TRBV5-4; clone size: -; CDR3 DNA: TGTGCCAGCAGCTTGTCCCCCCTTGGAGGCTACACCTTC; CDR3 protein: CASSLSPLGGYTF
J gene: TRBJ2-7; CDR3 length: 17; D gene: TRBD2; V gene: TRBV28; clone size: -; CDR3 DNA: TGTGCCAGCAGTTTTCAGGCGGGGGGGCCTTGGGGCTACGAGCAGTACTTC; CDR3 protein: CASSFQAGGPWGYEQYF
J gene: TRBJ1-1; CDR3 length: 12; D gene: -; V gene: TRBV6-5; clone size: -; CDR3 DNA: TGTGCCAGCAGCCCTAACGCGGGGCGGGCTTTCTTT; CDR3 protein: CASSPNAGRAFF
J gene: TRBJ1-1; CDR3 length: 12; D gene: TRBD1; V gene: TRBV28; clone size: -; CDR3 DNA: TGTGCCAGCAGTCCCGGACAGGGTCTAGCTTTCTTT; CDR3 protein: CASSPGQGLAFF
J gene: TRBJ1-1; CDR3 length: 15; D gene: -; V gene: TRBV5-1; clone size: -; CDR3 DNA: TGCGCCAGCAGCTGGGCGGTCAGTGGGGGCACTGAAGCTTTCTTT; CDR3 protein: CASSWAVSGGTEAFF
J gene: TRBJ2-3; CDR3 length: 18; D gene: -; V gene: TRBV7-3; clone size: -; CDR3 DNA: TGTGCCAGCAGCTTAACGGGTAGTACGGACGCGAGCACAGATACGCAGTATTTT; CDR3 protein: CASSLTGSTDASTDTQYF
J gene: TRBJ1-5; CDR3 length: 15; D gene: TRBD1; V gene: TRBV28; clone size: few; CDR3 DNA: TGTGCCAGCATCGAAGACAGGGTTTTCGCCCAGCCCCAGCATTTT; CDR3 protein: CASIEDRVFAQPQHF
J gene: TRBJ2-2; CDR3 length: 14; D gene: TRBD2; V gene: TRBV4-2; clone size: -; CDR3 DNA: TGTGCCAGCAGCCGGGGACTAAACACCGGGGAGCTGTTTTTT; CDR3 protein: CASSRGLNTGELFF
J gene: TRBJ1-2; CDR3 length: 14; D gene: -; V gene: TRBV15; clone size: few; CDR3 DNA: TGTGCCACCAGCAGAGACTATTGGACCTATGGCTACACCTTC; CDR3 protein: CATSRDYWTYGYTF
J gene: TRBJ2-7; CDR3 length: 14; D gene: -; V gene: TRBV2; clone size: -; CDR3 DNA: TGTGCCAGCAGTGTATTGGAGGGGAGGACCCCTCAGTACTTC; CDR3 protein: CASSVLEGRTPQYF
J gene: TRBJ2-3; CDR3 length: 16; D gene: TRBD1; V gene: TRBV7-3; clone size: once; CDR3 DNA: TGTGCCAGCAGGCGCCAAGGGACAGGGGTTCCAGATACGCAGTATTTT; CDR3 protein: CASRRQGTGVPDTQYF
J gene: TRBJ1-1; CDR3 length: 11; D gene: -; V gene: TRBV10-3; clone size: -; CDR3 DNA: TGTGCCATCGGGGCACTAAATGAAGCTTTCTTT; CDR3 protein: CAIGALNEAFF
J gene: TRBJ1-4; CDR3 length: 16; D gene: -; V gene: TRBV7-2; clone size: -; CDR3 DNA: TGTGCCAGCAGCCCCACCCGGCTGGGGAATGGTGAAAAACTGTTTTTT; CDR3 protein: CASSPTRLGNGEKLFF